Included here is one T cell receptor beta chain sequence, with context. This clonotype is judged large (0.1 to 1%). The antigen it recognizes is unknown. No quality values exist for individual bases; no much larger clone is one base distant. The study was a case-control design nested within a healthcare worker cohort in London, UK, with weekly nasopharyngeal swab PCR tests and blood sampling. Healthcare workers were enrolled in the week of the UK lockdown, from 23 to 31 March 2020, and were followed every week for up to 16 weeks. CDR1 and CDR2 are read off the germline V gene as MNHEY and SVGAGI. At the junction V is shortened by 5 bases and J by 6 bases; bases outside the gene matches: 6. From its cysteine to its phenylalanine, the CDR3 spans 13 amino acids. The CDR3 DNA has 39 bases and is translated from base 1. Receptor amplification or capture employed 5' RACE. Reads for this sample came from a NextSeq 500. The TCR library protocol attached unique molecular identifiers to individual cDNA molecules to correct for sequencing error and PCR bias. Sequencing covered both TCR alpha and beta chains, and within each sample the abundances of alpha and beta sequences were tightly co-correlated. Per the source publication's procedure: Decombinator V4 was used to perform V gene, J gene and CDR3 annotation of TCR sequences. TCRs were defined as expanded if a significant change between any two time points was detected under a Poisson model with p below 0.0001. TCR abundances were normalised to the total number of TCRs sequenced per sample and were expressed as counts per million. TRAV1-2 paired with TRAJ12, TRAJ20 or TRAJ33 defined MAIT TCRs, while TRAV10 paired with TRAJ18 defined iNKT TCRs. VDJdb, accessed 1 November 2021, was searched for CMV, EBV and SARS-CoV-2 annotated TCRs, with TCRs annotated for multiple antigens excluded. TCRdb reanalyzed the raw reads on its own, using fastp at Q25 for trimming and MiXCR for clone calling, and kept in-frame beta chains. Duplicate CDR3 protein sequences are folded into a single record with the most common DNA and genes. In this record, the V and J calls reflect TCRdb's handling and not the investigators' own analysis. This sample lists around 68,000 distinct CDR3 sequences; approximately 6% were detected once. The ten largest account for more than 3% of the sample.

The data originate from a study of early T cells in non-severe SARS-CoV-2 infection (dated by TCRdb to about 2021). About the investigation overall: Because TCR sequencing was done on bulk RNA from unsorted whole blood, the alpha and beta chains could not be paired. General conclusions and limits of the study: VDJdb matching was skewed toward anti-spike CD8 responses, so virus-specific expansions were likely underestimated and private and CD4 specificities were missed.

This sample comprised whole blood, obtained at baseline. The sequence is built from TRBV6-5 and TRBJ2-5, with 7 central nucleotides matching TRBD2. This clonotype was obtained from an adult who was a healthcare worker with PCR-confirmed SARS-CoV-2 infection or an uninfected control (not recorded which). The DNA sequence reads TGTGCCAGCAGTCCCCCGGGGGGTCAGACCCAGTACTTC. Translated, it gives CASSPPGGQTQYF.